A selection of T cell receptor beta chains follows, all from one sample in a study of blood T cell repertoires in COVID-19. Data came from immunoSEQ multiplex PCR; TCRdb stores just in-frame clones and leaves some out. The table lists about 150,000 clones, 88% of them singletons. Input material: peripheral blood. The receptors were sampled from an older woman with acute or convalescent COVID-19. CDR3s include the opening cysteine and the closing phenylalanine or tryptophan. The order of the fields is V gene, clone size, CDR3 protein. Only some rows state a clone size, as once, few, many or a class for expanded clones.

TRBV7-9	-	CASSPAQASNYGYTF
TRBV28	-	CASTAAQGAIQPQHF
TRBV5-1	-	CASSSSKGSYNSPLHF
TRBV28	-	CASRDSLHYGYTF
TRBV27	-	CASSLWGGNQPQHF
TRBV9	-	CASSVGGWGPNTEAFF
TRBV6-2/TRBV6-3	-	CASSYSRQGIPEAFF
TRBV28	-	CASSRSGGLYFWGGELFF
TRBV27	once	CASSQARGSWYF
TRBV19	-	CASGTGLAYNEQFF
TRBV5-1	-	CASRDLSAGQETQYF
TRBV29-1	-	CSVGRGLGGYGYTF
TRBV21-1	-	CARRSQRSSYNEQFF
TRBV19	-	CASRKPGPGGYNEQFF
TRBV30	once	CACTGICQPQHF
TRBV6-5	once	CASSYLRQALGYTF